This entry lists 11 T cell receptor beta chains sequenced from one sample in a study of blood T cell repertoires in COVID-19. Profiling relied on immunoSEQ multiplex PCR, and the TCRdb table lists in-frame clones only, not all of them. The table lists 130,000 to 150,000 clones, around 80% of them singletons, with around 13% in the top ten. Source material: peripheral blood. The source of these receptors is a man in his 60s with active or convalescent COVID-19.

The chain couples TRBV7-8 to TRBJ1-5; the D is unclear. The V end lost 3 bases, the J end lost 0 bases, and 9 bases lay between the germline ends. The CDR3 is 15 amino acids. Germline values: CDR1 SGHVS, CDR2 FQNEAQ. The CDR3 reads CASSLGSHSNQPQHF. CDR3 nucleotides: TGTGCCAGCAGCTTGGGCAGCCATAGCAATCAGCCCCAGCATTTT.

This chain links TRBV2 with TRBJ1-5; 9 nucleotides line up with TRBD1. After removal of 6 bases from V and 11 bases from J, the junction contained 11 bases not matched to a gene. The CDR3 runs to 14 residues. The germline V gene has CDR1 SNHLY and CDR2 FYNNEI. The CDR3 DNA reads as TGTGCCAGCAGGGGGACAGGGTCCCTTGAGGCCCAGCATTTT. It codes for CASRGTGSLEAQHF.

This clone turned up a few times. The chain uses TRBV5-4 and TRBJ1-1, with no clear D. Trimming removed 4 bases from V and 4 bases from J, with 11 bases in between. This CDR3 is 13 amino acids long. In germline, CDR1 is SGHNT, CDR2 YYREEE (reference sequence). DNA of the CDR3: TGTGCCAGCAGCGGCGAGGCTTTCACTGAAGCTTTCTTT. Its translation: CASSGEAFTEAFF.

This rearrangement joins TRBV27 to TRBJ2-1, with 9 nucleotides matching TRBD1. With 5 bases clipped from V and 2 bases from J, the junction kept 7 bases outside the gene matches. This CDR3 has 16 residues. Germline V CDR1 and CDR2: MNHEY, SMNVEV (reference sequence). The DNA of the CDR3 is TGTGCCAGCAGTCTCCCAACAGGGGGCCCCTACAATGAGCAGTTCTTC. Translating it yields CASSLPTGGPYNEQFF.

V gene TRBV5-4 combines with J gene TRBJ2-1; 8 bases align to TRBD2. In germline, CDR1 is SGHNT, CDR2 YYREEE (reference sequence). The CDR3 loop spans 15 amino acids. V shed 4 bases and J 6 bases; nucleotides not matched to a gene: 9. The CDR3 spells CASSVGRAVSNEQFF. In DNA, the CDR3 is TGTGCCAGCAGCGTCGGGAGGGCCGTAAGCAATGAGCAGTTCTTC.

The rearrangement links TRBV27 to TRBJ2-7; TRBD2 matches 9 bases. Germline CDR1 is MNHEY and CDR2 is SMNVEV (reference sequence). The CDR3 spans 14 residues. V lost 5 bases and J lost 3; bases outside the gene matches: 5. The CDR3 protein is CASSLTSGLYEQYF. CDR3 nucleotides: TGTGCCAGCAGTCTGACTAGCGGACTCTACGAGCAGTACTTC.

This clone was counted a single time. The chain combines TRBV18 with TRBJ2-1; weak D call: TRBD1 (5 bases). Germline assignment: CDR1 KGHSH and CDR2 LQKENI. This CDR3 spans 15 amino acids. V was cut by 1 base and J by 0 bases, with 7 bases left in between. This CDR3 is CASSPRQGSYNEQFF. In nucleotides, the CDR3 is TGTGCCAGCTCACCACGGCAGGGCTCCTACAATGAGCAGTTCTTC.

This rearrangement joins TRBV10-3 to TRBJ2-5; D may be TRBD2 (6 bases). Trimming cost V 10 bases and J 7 bases, with 10 bases left between them. CDR3 size: 10 residues. Germline V gene lookup returns CDR1 ENHRY and CDR2 SYGVKD. In DNA form, the CDR3 reads TGTGCCACGGGGGACCCGACCCAGTACTTC. Protein product: CATGDPTQYF.

V is TRBV9 and J is TRBJ2-1, with a weak D call TRBD2 (5 bases). Per the germline V gene, CDR1 is SGDLS and CDR2 is YYNGEE. V lost 0 bases and J 6 bases, leaving 7 bases between the germline ends. The length of the CDR3 is 13 residues. DNA of the CDR3: TGTGCCAGCAGCGTAGAACTAGTCAATGAGCAGTTCTTC. Protein product: CASSVELVNEQFF.

The chain is built from TRBV28 and TRBJ2-7; 9 bases align to TRBD2. Germline V gene lookup returns CDR1 MDHEN and CDR2 SYDVKM. Losses at the gene ends were 9 bases for V and 0 bases for J; bases not matched to a gene: 0. The CDR3 loop spans 12 amino acids. The CDR3 DNA reads TGTGCCAGTAGCGGGAGCTCCTACGAGCAGTACTTC. Translating it yields CASSGSSYEQYF.

This chain links TRBV5-4 with TRBJ2-3; 8 bases are a match to TRBD2. The CDR3 is made up of 15 amino acids. Germline trimming cut 7 bases from V and 6 bases from J; bases unmatched to any gene: 13. Germline-derived CDR1 and CDR2 are SGHNT and YYREEE (reference sequence). CDR3: CASAPGGRSTDTQYF. As DNA, the CDR3 is TGTGCCAGCGCCCCGGGCGGGAGGTCGACGGATACGCAGTATTTT.